The rows below give T cell receptor beta chains drawn from one sample of a study of post-analysis software for immune sequencing data. MiXCR was run by TCRdb on the PCR reads, yielding one entry per CDR3 protein. The table shows around 710,000 distinct CDR3 sequences, with 35% to 55% occurring only once. The sequenced material came from blood. The receptors come from a girl aged 5-17 years with multiple sclerosis. Each CDR3 is given with its conserved first and last residue. D genes are given only for firm matches. Not all rows give a size; the values are once, few, many and, for expanded clones, a class.

>.|.|TRBV15|TRBJ1-5
CATSRDSGHQPQHF
TGTGCCACCAGCAGAGATTCAGGACATCAGCCCCAGCATTTT
>few|.|TRBV6-2/TRBV6-3|TRBJ2-7
CASRTTRSYEQYF
TGTGCCAGCCGGACTACCCGATCCTACGAGCAGTACTTC
>.|.|TRBV7-6|TRBJ2-1
CASSTGSGNEQFF
TGTGCCAGCAGCACAGGGTCGGGCAATGAGCAGTTCTTC
>few|.|TRBV5-1|TRBJ2-1
CASSFEAVNEQFF
TGCGCCAGCAGCTTTGAGGCGGTCAATGAGCAGTTCTTC
>few|.|TRBV12-3/TRBV12-4|TRBJ2-5
CASSWARDLETQYF
TGTGCCAGCAGTTGGGCCAGGGACCTAGAGACCCAGTACTTC
>.|.|TRBV27|TRBJ2-7
CASSLATPYEQYF
TGTGCCAGCAGTTTAGCTACACCTTACGAGCAGTACTTC
>.|TRBD2|TRBV7-6|TRBJ2-7
CASSLDPSGETYEQYF
TGTGCCAGCAGCTTAGATCCTAGCGGGGAGACCTACGAGCAGTACTTC
>.|TRBD2|TRBV5-1|TRBJ2-3
CASSLEASGNGADTQYF
TGCGCCAGCAGCTTGGAGGCTAGCGGGAACGGTGCAGATACGCAGTATTTT
>.|TRBD2|TRBV5-6|TRBJ2-3
CASSLGSGRRTDTQYF
TGTGCCAGCAGCTTGGGTAGCGGGAGGCGCACAGATACGCAGTATTTT
>few|.|TRBV6-5|TRBJ1-5
CASSVGQSNQPQHF
TGTGCCAGCAGTGTGGGCCAGAGCAATCAGCCCCAGCATTTT
>.|.|TRBV30|TRBJ1-2
CAWAQRDDYGYTF
TGTGCCTGGGCCCAACGGGACGACTATGGCTACACCTTC
>.|.|TRBV12-3/TRBV12-4|TRBJ1-1
CASKRTEMNTEAFF
TGTGCCAGCAAGAGGACAGAAATGAACACTGAAGCTTTCTTT
>.|TRBD2|TRBV20-1|TRBJ2-3
CSPVAGGPVRTDTQYF
TGCAGTCCCGTAGCGGGAGGGCCGGTTCGCACAGATACGCAGTATTTT
>many|.|TRBV10-2|TRBJ2-1
CASARANNEQFF
TGCGCCAGCGCAAGGGCGAACAATGAGCAGTTCTTC
>.|.|TRBV5-1|TRBJ1-1
CTSRIKQGLNTEAFF
TGCACCAGTCGAATAAAACAGGGCTTGAACACTGAAGCTTTCTTT
>.|TRBD2|TRBV5-8|TRBJ2-3
CASSVTSFIRDTQYF
TGTGCCAGCAGCGTGACTAGCTTTATTCGGGATACGCAGTATTTT
>few|.|TRBV6-1|TRBJ1-2
CASRPQGEYGYTF
TGTGCCAGCAGACCACAGGGCGAGTATGGCTACACCTTC
>.|.|TRBV25-1|TRBJ2-1
CASSELVTGYNEQFF
TGTGCCAGCAGTGAACTTGTCACGGGGTACAATGAGCAGTTCTTC
>.|TRBD2|TRBV7-2|TRBJ2-3
CASTLPPSGSTDMQYF
TGTGCCAGCACCCTACCCCCTAGCGGGAGCACAGATATGCAGTATTTT
>.|TRBD2|TRBV27|TRBJ2-5
CASSLLPGGPYQETQYF
TGTGCCAGCAGTCTCCTCCCGGGGGGGCCTTACCAAGAGACCCAGTACTTC
>.|TRBD1|TRBV6-6|TRBJ2-4
CASSPDTGQGRQYF
TGTGCCAGCAGCCCAGACACTGGACAGGGACGGCAGTACTTC
>few|TRBD2|TRBV4-2|TRBJ2-1
CASSLGTSGSYNEQFF
TGTGCCAGCAGCCTTGGGACTAGCGGGTCCTACAATGAGCAGTTCTTC
>.|.|TRBV6-2/TRBV6-3|TRBJ2-1
CASSLNTPADPYNEQFF
TGTGCCAGCAGTCTCAATACCCCAGCGGACCCCTACAATGAGCAGTTCTTC
>many|.|TRBV7-2|TRBJ2-5
CASSRRLGETQYF
TGTGCCAGCAGCCGACGGCTAGGGGAGACCCAGTACTTC
>.|TRBD2|TRBV6-1|TRBJ2-1
CASTTSGRLSEQFF
TGTGCCAGCACGACTAGCGGGAGGCTATCTGAGCAGTTCTTC
>few|TRBD2|TRBV20-1|TRBJ2-7
CSALLAGVDYEQYF
TGCAGTGCTTTACTAGCGGGAGTAGACTACGAGCAGTACTTC
>few|TRBD1|TRBV9|TRBJ1-2
CASSVGDRPLGYTF
TGTGCCAGCAGCGTAGGGGACAGACCTCTTGGCTACACCTTC
>.|TRBD2|TRBV6-1|TRBJ2-7
CASSEQVSGSSYEQYF
TGTGCCAGCAGTGAACAGGTTAGCGGGAGTTCCTACGAGCAGTACTTC
>.|.|TRBV9|TRBJ2-1
CASSVGVDPYNEQFF
TGTGCCAGCAGCGTAGGGGTAGATCCCTACAATGAGCAGTTCTTC
>.|TRBD2|TRBV20-1|TRBJ2-1
CSARDGAGARNEQFF
TGCAGTGCTAGAGATGGTGCGGGAGCAAGAAATGAGCAGTTCTTC
>.|TRBD2|TRBV11-2|TRBJ2-1
CASSLGRAGLYNEQFF
TGTGCCAGCAGCTTAGGTAGAGCGGGACTCTACAATGAGCAGTTCTTC
>once|.|TRBV5-6|TRBJ1-2
CASSLGGNRGYTF
TGTGCCAGCAGCCTCGGGGGAAACCGGGGCTACACCTTC
>.|.|TRBV3-1|TRBJ2-5
CAGSQSRVIQETQYF
TGTGCCGGCAGCCAGTCCAGGGTAATACAAGAGACCCAGTACTTC
>few|TRBD1|TRBV6-1|TRBJ1-2
CASRDGTGRLAFYGYTF
TGTGCCAGCAGGGACGGGACAGGTCGATTGGCCTTCTATGGCTACACCTTC
>.|TRBD2|TRBV7-9|TRBJ2-4
CASTGGREDIQYF
TGTGCCAGCACCGGGGGGAGGGAGGACATTCAGTACTTC
>few|.|TRBV27|TRBJ1-5
CASRPRGNQPQHF
TGTGCCAGCCGCCCAAGGGGAAATCAGCCCCAGCATTTT
>.|TRBD1|TRBV7-8|TRBJ2-1
CASSLSGTGIRDEQFF
TGTGCCAGCAGCTTGTCCGGGACAGGGATTCGAGATGAGCAGTTCTTC
>few|TRBD1|TRBV29-1|TRBJ2-1
CSAGTVNEQFF
TGCAGCGCTGGGACAGTCAATGAGCAGTTCTTC
>.|.|TRBV7-2|TRBJ2-1
CASSSPPVNNEQFF
TGTGCCAGCAGCTCCCCACCCGTAAACAATGAGCAGTTCTTC
>.|TRBD2|TRBV20-1|TRBJ2-1
CSVGRGGSYNEQFF
TGCAGTGTCGGCCGGGGGGGATCCTACAATGAGCAGTTCTTC
>few|.|TRBV5-8|TRBJ2-1
CASSPQLAQNNEQFF
TGTGCCAGCAGCCCCCAGCTAGCGCAGAACAATGAGCAGTTCTTC
>.|.|TRBV2|TRBJ1-6
CACSEALQGNSPLHF
TGTGCCTGCAGTGAAGCGCTTCAGGGAAATTCACCCCTCCACTTT
>few|.|TRBV10-3|TRBJ2-5
CAISEDRDWGKYF
TGTGCCATCAGTGAGGACAGGGACTGGGGCAAGTACTTC
>few|TRBD2|TRBV15|TRBJ2-3
CATSRGELAGASDTQYF
TGTGCCACCAGCAGGGGTGAGCTAGCGGGAGCATCAGATACGCAGTATTTT
>.|TRBD1|TRBV28|TRBJ1-5
CASSPGDRRYGNQPQHF
TGTGCCAGCAGCCCCGGGGACAGGAGATATGGCAATCAGCCCCAGCATTTT
>few|.|TRBV15|TRBJ2-7
CATGVGQFGSYEQYF
TGTGCCACTGGTGTTGGGCAGTTCGGCTCCTACGAGCAGTACTTC
>few|TRBD1|TRBV7-9|TRBJ1-1
CASSFRTGNTEAFF
TGTGCCAGCAGCTTTCGGACAGGGAACACTGAAGCTTTCTTT